This entry describes one TCR beta chain. Recovered status applied to Cohort 3 donors who had two consecutive negative PCRs. It also applied to those with clearance or with symptom resolution. There are 15 residues in the CDR3. Trimming shortened V by 3 bases and J by 6 bases, and 12 bases separated the two germline ends. Germline V gene data show CDR1 as MNHNS and CDR2 as SASEGT. The data were obtained in a study of blood T cell repertoires in COVID-19. Turning to the study itself: Sample material is recorded as cDNA or gDNA derived from T cells, B-cell-depleted T cells, or PBMCs.

In the original workflow: For nucleated cells, counts were estimated from reference gene primer amplification. The assay was immunoSEQ multiplex PCR, and TCRdb's table has in-frame clones only and misses some. The V and J calls and the clone size are those of that table, but D and trimming were determined from the DNA. The sample lists around 140,000 clones, approximately 87% occurring once. This TCR was recovered from a man between 60 and 75 years old who had recovered from COVID-19. The V and J genes are TRBV6-1 and TRBJ1-6; D is unresolved. The sequenced material came from PBMCs or T cells enriched from blood (not recorded which). The CDR3 sequence: CASSDLTRGNSPLHF. The CDR3 bases are TGTGCCAGCAGTGACCTGACGAGAGGTAATTCACCCCTCCACTTT.